These 30 T cell receptor beta chains were all obtained from the same sample, sequenced in a study of identical twins. Via MiXCR, TCRdb re-called the 5' RACE reads, giving one row per CDR3 protein. The data contain hundreds of thousands of distinct CDR3 sequences, around 6.1% of them singletons. The sequencing sample was made of naive T cells sorted from blood. These receptors were taken from a young man in good health.

This clonotype was recorded at least ten times. The chain uses TRBV20-1 and TRBJ2-5, with 10 bases identical to TRBD2. Unmatched junction bases numbered 10, after V lost 5 bases and J lost 4 bases. CDR1 is DFQATT, CDR2 SNEGSKA, per germline (reference sequence). The length of the CDR3 is 15 residues. The CDR3 DNA sequence: TGCAGTGCTCCAATTAGCGGGAGGAAGATAGAGACCCAGTACTTC. This gives the protein CSAPISGRKIETQYF.

The chain has TRBV25-1 and TRBJ2-3, with unresolved D. Trimming left V 8 bases short and J 3 bases short, with 6 bases between. The CDR3 runs to 11 residues. Germline V gene sequence: CDR1 MGHDK, CDR2 SYGVNS. In DNA form, the CDR3 reads TGTGCCAGCCTCAGGACAGATACGCAGTATTTT. The encoded protein is CASLRTDTQYF.

The table lists this clonotype with a few counts. The chain joins TRBV6-1 to TRBJ2-1; 10 bases map to TRBD2. V trimming: 4 bases; J trimming: 9 bases; junction bases outside the gene matches: 6. The CDR3 runs 14 residues. Germline CDR1 and CDR2: MNHNS and SASEGT. CDR3 DNA: TGTGCCAGCAGTGGACTAGCGGGTTTGGGTGAGCAGTTCTTC. It codes for CASSGLAGLGEQFF.

This clonotype was observed many times. The chain employs TRBV12-3 or TRBV12-4 and TRBJ2-7; D is perhaps TRBD1 (5 bases). The length of the CDR3 is 13 residues. Trimming stripped 5 bases from V and 3 bases from J, with 11 bases between. The CDR3 coding sequence is TGTGCCAGCAGTACTACCACAGGCTACGAGCAGTACTTC. This gives the protein CASSTTTGYEQYF.

This clonotype was observed at least ten times. This rearrangement joins TRBV6-1 to TRBJ2-1; D possibly uses TRBD1 or TRBD2 (7 bases each). With 7 bases removed from V and 5 bases from J, the gap between germline ends came to 15 bases. CDR1 is MNHNS and CDR2 is SASEGT in the germline V gene. This CDR3 spans 14 amino acids. CDR3 loop: CASTPGGLNNEQFF. The CDR3 region has the DNA TGTGCCAGCACCCCAGGGGGACTAAACAATGAGCAGTTCTTC.

The V gene is TRBV27, the J gene TRBJ2-5; D not certain. CDR1 is MNHEY and CDR2 is SMNVEV in the germline V gene (reference sequence). The CDR3 is made up of 14 amino acids. V was shortened by 6 bases and J by 2 bases, with 13 bases between the two germline ends. For the CDR3, the DNA is TGTGCCAGCAGCTTCAAAGATTCACAAGAGACCCAGTACTTC. It is translated as CASSFKDSQETQYF.

In its sample, this clonotype was seen many times. The chain combines TRBV12-3 or TRBV12-4 with TRBJ2-1, with a tentative D call TRBD1 (5 bases). The ends were cut back, 3 bases at V and 0 bases at J, with 9 bases in the middle. The CDR3 length is 15 residues. Here the CDR3 DNA reads TGTGCCAGCAGTTTTGGCAGGGACTCCTACAATGAGCAGTTCTTC. Amino acids: CASSFGRDSYNEQFF.

The chain combines TRBV4-1 with TRBJ2-3; 10 bases match TRBD2. Looked up from germline, CDR1 is MGHRA and CDR2 is YSYEKL. Losses at the gene ends were 2 bases for V and 0 bases for J; bases not matched to a gene: 5. The CDR3 runs to 17 residues. For the CDR3, the DNA is TGCGCCAGCAGCCAAATAGGACTAGCGGCAAGCACAGATACGCAGTATTTT. It translates to CASSQIGLAASTDTQYF.

This clonotype was counted between two and nine times. The gene calls are TRBV2 and TRBJ1-5, with TRBD1 matching over 7 bases. The CDR3 contains 16 residues. The trim removed 5 bases at V and 4 bases at J, leaving 11 bases unmatched. The germline V gene encodes CDR1 SNHLY and CDR2 FYNNEI. CDR3 protein: CASSRQGRPLNQPQHF. DNA for the CDR3: TGTGCCAGCAGTAGACAGGGAAGACCCTTAAATCAGCCCCAGCATTTT.

This clonotype has ten or more counts. The CDR3 DNA follows: TGTGCCAGCAGCGAAGGACTAGCGGGAGGGTCAGATACGCAGTATTTT. Translation: CASSEGLAGGSDTQYF. The rearrangement links TRBV7-8 to TRBJ2-3, with TRBD2 matching 15 bases. Germline V gene lookup returns CDR1 SGHVS and CDR2 FQNEAQ. The CDR3 covers 16 residues. V was clipped by 5 bases and J by 4 bases; unmatched bases: 4.

This clonotype was detected only a few times. The chain links TRBV15 to TRBJ2-4; a weak D match, TRBD1 (6 bases). V lost 5 bases and J 7 bases, leaving 12 bases between the germline ends. Germline-derived CDR1 and CDR2 are LNHNV and YYDKDF (reference sequence). The CDR3 is 13 amino acids. CDR3 region: CATSVDRSNIQYF. In nucleotides, the CDR3 is TGTGCCACCAGCGTCGACAGGTCGAACATTCAGTACTTC.

The chain recombines TRBV2 with TRBJ2-3, with D possibly matching TRBD1 (6 bases). The V gene's germline CDR1 is SNHLY and CDR2 FYNNEI. Trimming removed 7 bases at V and 1 base at J, with 9 bases between. CDR3 length equals 13 residues. In nucleotides, the CDR3 is TGTGCCAGCACAGGGGCCGGCACAGATACGCAGTATTTT. As protein: CASTGAGTDTQYF.

This clonotype was observed many times. The chain is built from TRBV15 and TRBJ1-1, with D tentatively TRBD1 (5 bases). CDR1 and CDR2 from the germline V gene are LNHNV and YYDKDF (reference sequence). V dropped 3 bases and J dropped 1 base, with 12 bases sitting between them. This CDR3 has 15 residues. The CDR3 is CATSRDLGENTEAFF. CDR3 coding DNA: TGTGCCACCAGCAGGGATCTGGGGGAGAACACTGAAGCTTTCTTT.

J is TRBJ2-1 and V is TRBV11-2; TRBD2 aligns across 11 bases. Germline CDR1 is SGHAT and CDR2 is FQNNGV. The CDR3 covers 17 residues. V shed 5 bases, J shed 10 bases, and the junction held 16 bases outside the gene matches. The chain's CDR3 is CASSPRIGASGGIEQFF. CDR3 in DNA: TGTGCCAGCAGCCCCCGGATTGGGGCTAGCGGGGGGATAGAGCAGTTCTTC.

This clonotype was picked up many times. The rearrangement links TRBV28 to TRBJ2-7; D gene ambiguous. V lost 6 bases to trimming and J lost 6 bases, with 9 bases between them. In germline, CDR1 is MDHEN, CDR2 SYDVKM. This CDR3 is built from 11 residues. The CDR3, as DNA: TGTGCCAGCAGCCCGATGAGCGAGCAGTACTTC. Protein: CASSPMSEQYF.

A remark on this clonotype: The junction differs from germline at one of its ends, possibly a read error. The chain employs TRBV30 and TRBJ2-1; D possibly corresponds to TRBD2 (6 bases). Germline CDR1 reads GTSNPN; CDR2 reads SVGIG (reference sequence). The CDR3 is made up of 11 amino acids. As DNA, the CDR3 is TGTGCCTCCTCTTTGAGCGGCTCGACTAGCTTC. As protein: CASSLSGSTSF.

A few counts support this clonotype. This chain links TRBV20-1 with TRBJ2-4; no firm D call. V lost 3 bases and J lost 5, with 8 bases in between. Germline V CDR1 and CDR2: DFQATT, SNEGSKA (reference sequence). The CDR3 spans 12 residues. The CDR3 DNA is TGCAGTGCTAGGACTGACGAAAACATTCAGTACTTC. Amino acid sequence: CSARTDENIQYF.

This clonotype was picked up a small number of times. The chain carries TRBV29-1 and TRBJ2-3; 10 bases align to TRBD1. Germline V gene sequence: CDR1 SQVTM, CDR2 ANQGSEA. This CDR3 has 10 amino acids. Unmatched junction bases numbered 6, after V lost 7 bases and J lost 14 bases. The CDR3 region is CSARQGAPYF. The CDR3 DNA reads TGCAGCGCCAGACAGGGGGCGCCGTATTTT.

This clonotype showed up many times. This chain connects TRBV6-5 to TRBJ1-1; maybe TRBD1 (5 bases). The CDR3 has 14 residues. Trimming left V 1 base short and J 6 bases short, with 12 bases between. Per germline, CDR1 MNHEY and CDR2 SVGAGI. Here the CDR3 reads CASSYFSGYSEAFF. In DNA form, the CDR3 reads TGTGCCAGCAGTTACTTTTCAGGGTACTCTGAAGCTTTCTTT.

In this sample, this clonotype turned up a few times. The chain has TRBV6-2 or TRBV6-3 and TRBJ2-3, with TRBD1 matching over 9 bases. Germline CDR1 reads MNHEY; CDR2 reads SVGEGT. This CDR3 comprises 11 residues. The J segment lost 11 bases and the V segment lost 6 bases, leaving 3 bases of the junction unmatched. CDR3 amino acids: CASRSGQGQYF. The CDR3 nucleotides read TGTGCCAGCAGGTCGGGACAGGGGCAGTATTTT.

This clonotype showed up many times. The chain carries TRBV9 and TRBJ2-5; weak D call: TRBD1 (5 bases). Germline V gene lookup returns CDR1 SGDLS and CDR2 YYNGEE. CDR3 size: 16 residues. Trimming took 5 bases from V and 1 from J, leaving 18 bases between them. The CDR3 loop reads CASSGRPTAIQETQYF. The CDR3 coding sequence is TGTGCCAGCAGTGGACGACCGACAGCAATCCAAGAGACCCAGTACTTC.

The chain uses TRBV5-5 and TRBJ1-1; 9 bases are a match to TRBD1. In germline, CDR1 is SGHKS, CDR2 YYEKEE (reference sequence). The CDR3 has 18 residues. J gave up 0 bases and V 2 bases, and 11 bases lay outside the gene matches. This chain's CDR3 is CASSFVTTGGGMNTEAFF. CDR3 DNA: TGTGCCAGCAGCTTCGTGACGACAGGGGGAGGGATGAACACTGAAGCTTTCTTT.

V is TRBV6-5 and J is TRBJ2-5; possible D gene TRBD2, 5 bases. The V end lost 0 bases, the J end lost 2 bases, and 19 bases lay between the germline ends. Germline CDR1 MNHEY, CDR2 SVGAGI. The CDR3 is 18 amino acids. In DNA, the CDR3 is TGTGCCAGCAGTTACTCGATCTTCTCAACGGGGTCTCAAGAGACCCAGTACTTC. As protein: CASSYSIFSTGSQETQYF.

This clonotype was picked up many times. This rearrangement joins TRBV20-1 to TRBJ2-1, with TRBD2 matching 11 bases. The germline CDR1 and CDR2 sequences are DFQATT and SNEGSKA (reference sequence). This CDR3 is 15 amino acids long. J lost 5 bases, V lost 6 bases, and 9 bases had no gene match. The CDR3 region has the DNA TGCAGTGCAGTATCCGGGACTAGCGGAAACAATGAGCAGTTCTTC. It translates to CSAVSGTSGNNEQFF.

This clonotype has more than one count but fewer than ten. V gene TRBV20-1 combines with J gene TRBJ2-1; no firm D call. V lost 2 bases, J lost 4 bases, and 9 bases lay in between. The CDR3 totals 13 residues. Germline values: CDR1 DFQATT, CDR2 SNEGSKA (reference sequence). The CDR3 loop reads CSARSKRYNEQFF. Here the CDR3 DNA reads TGCAGTGCTAGATCCAAGAGGTACAATGAGCAGTTCTTC.

This clonotype was found many times. V gene TRBV9 combines with J gene TRBJ2-5, with 10 bases aligning to TRBD2. Looked up from germline, CDR1 is SGDLS and CDR2 is YYNGEE. J gave up 4 bases and V 8 bases, and 8 bases lay outside the gene matches. This CDR3 is 14 amino acids long. CDR3 nucleotides: TGTGCCAGTGCACTAGCGGGGTCTGGAGAGACCCAGTACTTC. It codes for CASALAGSGETQYF. Filled out from reference TRBV9 and TRBJ2-5, the complete variable domain reads DSGVTQTPKHLITATGQRVTLRCSPRSGDLSVYWYQQSLDQGLQFLIQYYNGEERAKGNILERFSAQQFPDLHSELNLSSLELGDSALYFCASALAGSGETQYFGPGTRLLVL.

In its sample, this clonotype was seen many times. V gene TRBV12-3 or TRBV12-4 combines with J gene TRBJ2-7; D could derive from TRBD1 or TRBD2 (5 bases each). V was clipped by 2 bases and J by 6 bases, with 8 bases between them. The CDR3 totals 12 residues. In DNA, the CDR3 is TGTGCCAGCAGTTTAACCGGGACCGAGCAGTACTTC. Translation: CASSLTGTEQYF.

J is TRBJ2-7 and V is TRBV20-1; D ambiguous. Trimming left V 6 bases short and J 0 bases short, with 9 bases between. The CDR3 has 12 residues. Germline V lookup: CDR1 DFQATT, CDR2 SNEGSKA (reference sequence). In DNA form, the CDR3 reads TGCAGTGCCCCAGGTATCTCCTACGAGCAGTACTTC. It specifies CSAPGISYEQYF.

This clonotype came up many times. The chain has TRBV28 and TRBJ2-3, with D perhaps matching TRBD1 (6 bases). This CDR3 has 13 residues. CDR1 and CDR2 from the germline V gene are MDHEN and SYDVKM. V lost 6 bases to trimming and J lost 4 bases, with 11 bases between them. The CDR3 loop is CASRVEGADTQYF. The CDR3 region has the DNA TGTGCCAGCAGGGTTGAGGGGGCAGATACGCAGTATTTT.

This clonotype came up a few times. V and J are TRBV5-1 and TRBJ2-5; TRBD1 aligns across 10 bases. Germline V CDR1 and CDR2: SGHRS, YFSETQ. There are 17 residues in the CDR3. Trimming took 0 bases from V and 3 from J; bases not matched to a gene: 8. The CDR3 here is CASSLGGTGDPEETQYF. Here the CDR3 DNA reads TGCGCCAGCAGCTTGGGTGGGACAGGGGACCCTGAAGAGACCCAGTACTTC.